This TCR beta chain was sequenced during a study of T-cell reconstitution after alpha-beta-depleted transplantation in children. Study results and caveats: T-cell numbers and diversity, one year after transplant, stemmed largely from T cells that were newly produced. Several hundred rapidly expanded clones from non-depleted graft cells reportedly supplied alpha-beta T cells about two months post-transplant. Some patients' high day-60 TCRbeta diversity was attributed to recipient cells surviving conditioning.

Molecular barcoding with unique molecular identifiers was used for the TCRbeta library. From the PCR reads, TCRdb called clonotypes with MiXCR, one entry per CDR3 protein. The sample carries about 260,000 distinct CDR3 sequences, roughly 7.7% recorded once. The CDR3 length is 15 residues. V gave up 8 bases and J gave up 4 bases, with 22 bases separating them. Germline V lookup: CDR1 SGHDT, CDR2 YYEEEE. On this clonotype: Its antigen is currently unknown.

The chain joins TRBV5-6 to TRBJ2-7, with D uncertain. The sequence derives from a male patient between 5 and 17 years old who had a stem cell transplant for acute lymphoblastic leukemia, so the T cells may come from the graft donor. Material: PBMCs, mostly from graft donor cells, obtained 180 days after TCRalphabeta/CD19-depleted stem cell transplant. The CDR3 sequence: CARGPGPLGRYEQYF. The DNA for the CDR3 is TGTGCCAGGGGCCCCGGGCCCCTCGGCCGATACGAGCAGTACTTC.